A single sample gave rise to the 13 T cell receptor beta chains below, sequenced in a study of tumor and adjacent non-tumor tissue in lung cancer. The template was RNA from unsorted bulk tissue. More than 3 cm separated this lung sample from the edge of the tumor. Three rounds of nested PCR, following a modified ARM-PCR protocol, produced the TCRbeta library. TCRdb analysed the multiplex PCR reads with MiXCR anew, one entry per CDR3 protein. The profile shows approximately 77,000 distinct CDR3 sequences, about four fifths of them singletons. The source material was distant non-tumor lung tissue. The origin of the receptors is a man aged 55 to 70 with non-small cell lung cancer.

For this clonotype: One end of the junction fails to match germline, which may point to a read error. CDR3 bases: TGTGCCAGCAGTTACGTTCCTGGTCAGAGCTCCTACGAGCAGTATTTC. Protein sequence: CASSYVPGQSSYEQYF. The V and J genes are TRBV6-6 and TRBJ2-7, with no clear D. Germline V CDR1 and CDR2: MNHNY, SVGAGI (reference sequence). The CDR3 extends over 16 amino acids.

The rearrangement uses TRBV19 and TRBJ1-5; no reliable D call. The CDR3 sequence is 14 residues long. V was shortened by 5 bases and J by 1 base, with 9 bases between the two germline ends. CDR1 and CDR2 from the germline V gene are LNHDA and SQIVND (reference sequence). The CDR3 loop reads CASSYVMSNQPQHF. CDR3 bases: TGTGCCAGTAGTTACGTGATGAGCAATCAGCCCCAGCATTTT. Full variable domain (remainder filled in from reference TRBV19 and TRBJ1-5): DGGITQSPKYLFRKEGQNVTLSCEQNLNHDAMYWYRQDPGQGLRLIYYSQIVNDFQKGDIAEGYSVSREKKESFPLTVTSAQKNPTAFYLCASSYVMSNQPQHFGDGTRLSIL.

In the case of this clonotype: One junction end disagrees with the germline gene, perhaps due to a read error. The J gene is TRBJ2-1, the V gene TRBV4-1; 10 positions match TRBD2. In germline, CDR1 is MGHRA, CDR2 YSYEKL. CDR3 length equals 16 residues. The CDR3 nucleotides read TGCGCCAGCAGCCAAGAATCCGCTAGCGGGGGTGGTAAGCAGTTCTTT. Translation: CASSQESASGGGKQFF.

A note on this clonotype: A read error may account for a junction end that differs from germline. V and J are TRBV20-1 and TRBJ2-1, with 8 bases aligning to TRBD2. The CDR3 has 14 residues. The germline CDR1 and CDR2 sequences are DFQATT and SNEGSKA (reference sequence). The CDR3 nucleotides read TGCAGAGCCCCCGGACTAGCCTCCTTCAATGAGCAGTTCTTC. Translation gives CRAPGLASFNEQFF.

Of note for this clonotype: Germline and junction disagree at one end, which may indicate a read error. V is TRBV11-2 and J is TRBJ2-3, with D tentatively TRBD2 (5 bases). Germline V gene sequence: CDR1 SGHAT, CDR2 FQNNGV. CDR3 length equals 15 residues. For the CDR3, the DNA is TGTGTCAGCAGCATAGACCGGGGTACGAGAGATACGCAGTATTTT. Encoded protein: CVSSIDRGTRDTQYF. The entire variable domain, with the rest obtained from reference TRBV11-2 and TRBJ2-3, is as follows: EAGVAQSPRYKIIEKRQSVAFWCNPISGHATLYWYQQILGQGPKLLIQFQNNGVVDDSQLPKDRFSAERLKGVDSTLKIQPAKLEDSAVYLCVSSIDRGTRDTQYFGPGTRLTVL.

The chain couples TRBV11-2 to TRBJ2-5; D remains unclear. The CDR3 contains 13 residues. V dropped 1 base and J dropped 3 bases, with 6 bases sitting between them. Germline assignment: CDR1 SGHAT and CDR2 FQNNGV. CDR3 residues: CASSLGEKETQYF. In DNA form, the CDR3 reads TGTGCCAGCAGCTTAGGAGAGAAAGAGACCCAGTACTTC.

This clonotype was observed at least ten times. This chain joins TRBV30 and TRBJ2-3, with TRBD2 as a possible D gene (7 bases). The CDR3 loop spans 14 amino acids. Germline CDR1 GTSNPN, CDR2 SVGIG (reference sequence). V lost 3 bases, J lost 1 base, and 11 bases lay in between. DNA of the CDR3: TGTGCCTGGAGGCGGGGGCAGGGCACAGATACGCAGTATTTT. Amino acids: CAWRRGQGTDTQYF. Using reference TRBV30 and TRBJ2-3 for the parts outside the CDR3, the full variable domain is SQTIHQWPATLVQPVGSPLSLECTVEGTSNPNLYWYRQAAGRGLQLLFYSVGIGQISSEVPQNLSASRPQDRQFILSSKKLLLSDSGFYLCAWRRGQGTDTQYFGPGTRLTVL.

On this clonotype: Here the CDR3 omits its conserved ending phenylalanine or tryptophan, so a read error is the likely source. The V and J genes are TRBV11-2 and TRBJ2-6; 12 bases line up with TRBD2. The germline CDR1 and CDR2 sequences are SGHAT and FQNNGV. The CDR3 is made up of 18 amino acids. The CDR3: CASSPTSGGATGANLLTL. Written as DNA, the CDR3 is TGTGCCAGCAGTCCGACTAGCGGGGGAGCCACTGGGGCCAACCTCCTGACTCTC.

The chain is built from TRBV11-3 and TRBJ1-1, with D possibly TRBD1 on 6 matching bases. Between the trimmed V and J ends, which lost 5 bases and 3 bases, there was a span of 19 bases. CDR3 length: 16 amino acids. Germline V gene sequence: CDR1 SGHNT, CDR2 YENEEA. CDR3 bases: TGTGCCAGCAGCCCTACCCAGGGGCAACTGGACACTGAAGCTTTCTTT. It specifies CASSPTQGQLDTEAFF.

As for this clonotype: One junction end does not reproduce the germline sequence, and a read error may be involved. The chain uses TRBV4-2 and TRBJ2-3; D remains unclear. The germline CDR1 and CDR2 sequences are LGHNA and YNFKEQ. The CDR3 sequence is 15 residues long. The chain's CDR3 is CAISPDFQSTDTQYF. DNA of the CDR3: TGTGCCATCAGCCCAGATTTTCAGAGCACAGATACGCAGTATTTT.

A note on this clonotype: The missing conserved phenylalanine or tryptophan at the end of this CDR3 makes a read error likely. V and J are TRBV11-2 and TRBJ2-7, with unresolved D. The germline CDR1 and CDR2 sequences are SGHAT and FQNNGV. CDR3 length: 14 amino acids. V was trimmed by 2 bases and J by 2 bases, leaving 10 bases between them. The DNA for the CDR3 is TGTGCCAGCAGCTTAACCGACGGAGCCTACGAGCAGTACCTC. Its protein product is CASSLTDGAYEQYL.

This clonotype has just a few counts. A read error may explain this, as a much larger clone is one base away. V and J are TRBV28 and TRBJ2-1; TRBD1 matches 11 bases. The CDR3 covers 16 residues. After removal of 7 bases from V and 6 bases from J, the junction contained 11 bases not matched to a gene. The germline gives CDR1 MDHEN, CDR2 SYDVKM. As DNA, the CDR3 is TGTGCCAGCAATTCTCCCGGGACAGGGGGTTTCAATGAGCAGTTCTTC. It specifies CASNSPGTGGFNEQFF.

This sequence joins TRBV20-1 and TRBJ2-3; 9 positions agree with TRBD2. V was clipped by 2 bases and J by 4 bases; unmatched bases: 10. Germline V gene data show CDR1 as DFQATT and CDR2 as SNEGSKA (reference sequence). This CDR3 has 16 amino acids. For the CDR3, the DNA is TGCAGTGCTAGACTAGCGGGGTCTGCCTTATCAGATACGCAGTATTTT. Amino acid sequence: CSARLAGSALSDTQYF.